This T cell receptor (beta chain) was retrieved from a study of low-dose radiotherapy and immunotherapy resistance in tumors. This clonotype has a count of ten or more. The time point is: before trial treatment. Primers used for first-strand cDNA, a TRAV- and TRBV-specific set, covered both alpha and beta chains. A constant-region primer paired with the V-primer adapter amplified TCRs over about 20 PCR cycles. TCRdb reprocessed the reads with MiXCR, giving one entry per CDR3 protein. The data contain under 95,000 distinct CDR3 sequences, 15% to 20% of them seen just once; the ten biggest clones take up roughly 2.8%. The V gene's germline CDR1 is SQVTM and CDR2 ANQGSEA. The CDR3 loop spans 15 amino acids. The trim removed 4 bases at V and 4 bases at J, leaving 2 bases unmatched.

The receptor's source is a male donor with prostate cancer. The chain joins TRBV29-1 to TRBJ2-2; 14 bases fit TRBD2. The sample in question was PBMCs, obtained before treatment. CDR3 DNA: TGCAGCGTTGGAGGACTAGCGGGGGGCACCGGGGAGCTGTTTTTT. This encodes CSVGGLAGGTGELFF.